What follows are 21 T cell receptor beta chains derived from one specimen sequenced in a study of blood T cell repertoires in COVID-19. The assay was immunoSEQ multiplex PCR, and TCRdb's table has in-frame clones only and misses some. The sample includes fewer than 250,000 clones, around 85% seen only once; the top ten take approximately 0.66%. Material: peripheral blood. All receptors come from a middle-aged man with acute or convalescent COVID-19.

This chain joins TRBV9 and TRBJ2-7; 8 nucleotides line up with TRBD1. After removal of 0 bases from V and 0 bases from J, the junction contained 2 bases not matched to a gene. Germline lookup yields CDR1 SGDLS and CDR2 YYNGEE. The CDR3 contains 15 residues. CDR3 sequence (DNA): TGTGCCAGCAGCGTAGATACAGGGGGCTCCTACGAGCAGTACTTC. This gives the protein CASSVDTGGSYEQYF.

Worth noting for this clone: Additional DNA sequences in this sample encode the identical CDR3. This chain joins TRBV10-3 and TRBJ1-2; 8 bases map to TRBD1. In germline, CDR1 is ENHRY, CDR2 SYGVKD. The CDR3 is 15 amino acids. V shed 4 bases, J shed 2 bases, and the junction held 6 bases outside the gene matches. The CDR3, as DNA: TGTGCCATCAGTGGCGACAGGGGCGCGAACTATGGCTACACCTTC. This translates into CAISGDRGANYGYTF.

The J gene is TRBJ1-1, the V gene TRBV5-8, with TRBD1 matching over 7 bases. V lost 4 bases, J lost 7 bases, and 10 bases stayed unmatched. The CDR3 loop spans 14 amino acids. Germline values: CDR1 SGHTS, CDR2 YDEGEE. CDR3 DNA: TGTGCCAGCAGCCCTGGACAGGTAGGAATTGAAGCTTTCTTT. Translated: CASSPGQVGIEAFF.

This clone appeared a single time. The rearrangement links TRBV5-4 to TRBJ1-1; D might be TRBD1 (6 bases). V lost 0 bases to trimming and J lost 2 bases, with 14 bases between them. Germline V gene lookup returns CDR1 SGHNT and CDR2 YYREEE (reference sequence). The CDR3 covers 16 residues. CDR3 nucleotide sequence: TGTGCCAGCAGCTTGGAAGGGGGGGCGATTAACACTGAAGCTTTCTTT. Its protein product is CASSLEGGAINTEAFF.

The V and J genes are TRBV4-3 and TRBJ2-3, with 10 nucleotides matching TRBD2. Per the germline V gene, CDR1 is LGHNA and CDR2 is YSLEER. The V and J ends lost 4 bases and 5 bases, in that order; junction bases with no gene match: 21. This CDR3 contains 20 residues. CDR3: CASSLQFGSGRARFKDTQYF. The CDR3 region has the DNA TGCGCCAGCAGCCTTCAATTTGGGAGCGGGAGGGCCAGATTCAAAGATACGCAGTATTTT.

The CDR3, as DNA: TGTGCCAGTACACCGGCGACGAGGAATTCACCCCTCCACTTT. Residues: CASTPATRNSPLHF. This chain links TRBV7-8 with TRBJ1-6, with D hard to call. Trimming pared 9 bases from V and 7 bases from J, leaving 16 bases between. The CDR3 runs 14 residues. The germline V gene encodes CDR1 SGHVS and CDR2 FQNEAQ.

V and J are TRBV27 and TRBJ2-1, with 7 nucleotides matching TRBD2. V lost 6 bases to trimming and J lost 0 bases; unmatched junction nucleotides: 11. Per the germline V gene, CDR1 is MNHEY and CDR2 is SMNVEV (reference sequence). The CDR3 extends over 17 amino acids. This CDR3 reads CASSQLGRESSYNEQFF. The DNA for the CDR3 is TGTGCCAGCAGCCAACTGGGGAGGGAGAGCTCCTACAATGAGCAGTTCTTC.

The rearrangement uses TRBV5-4 and TRBJ2-1, with D unclear. The germline gives CDR1 SGHNT, CDR2 YYREEE (reference sequence). The CDR3 loop spans 13 amino acids. Trimming cost V 7 bases and J 8 bases, with 16 bases left between them. CDR3 in amino acids: CASPPRLGDEQFF. The CDR3 DNA sequence: TGTGCCAGCCCCCCGCGGCTAGGCGATGAGCAGTTCTTC.

The chain recombines TRBV19 with TRBJ1-4; weak D call: TRBD1 (5 bases). This CDR3 is 14 amino acids long. Trimming left V 8 bases short and J 0 bases short, with 10 bases between. CDR1 is LNHDA and CDR2 is SQIVND in the germline V gene (reference sequence). The CDR3 DNA follows: TGTGCCAGTCAGGGCCTTGCAACTAATGAAAAACTGTTTTTT. It translates to CASQGLATNEKLFF.

The V gene is TRBV5-5, the J gene TRBJ2-7, with 7 positions matching TRBD1. The CDR3 covers 14 residues. V was pared by 0 bases and J by 5 bases, with 5 bases of the junction left unmatched. The V gene's germline CDR1 is SGHKS and CDR2 YYEKEE (reference sequence). The DNA of the CDR3 is TGTGCCAGCAGCTTGGAGGGGGCCCAGGACGAGCAGTACTTC. As protein: CASSLEGAQDEQYF.

Note on this clone: The same CDR3 can be traced to other DNA sequences in this sample. This sequence joins TRBV5-1 and TRBJ1-5; no clear D. The CDR3 runs to 15 residues. The V gene lost 0 bases and the J gene lost 2 bases, with 9 bases spanning the gap. CDR1 is SGHRS and CDR2 is YFSETQ in the germline V gene. In DNA form, the CDR3 reads TGCGCCAGCAGCTTGGTACCAGGCGGCAATCAGCCCCAGCATTTT. This codes for CASSLVPGGNQPQHF.

This sequence joins TRBV4-1 and TRBJ2-5, with 7 positions matching TRBD1. Germline lookup yields CDR1 MGHRA and CDR2 YSYEKL. The CDR3 contains 15 residues. With V trimmed by 3 bases and J by 2 bases, 6 bases remained unmatched. In DNA form, the CDR3 reads TGCGCCAGCAGCCATCCTACAGGGGAACAAGAGACCCAGTACTTC. This gives the protein CASSHPTGEQETQYF.

The chain recombines TRBV24-1 with TRBJ2-5, with 7 bases aligning to TRBD1. The CDR3 runs 14 residues. V shed 4 bases, J shed 7 bases, and the junction held 8 bases outside the gene matches. Looked up from germline, CDR1 is KGHDR and CDR2 is SFDVKD. CDR3: CATSDPDREGTQYF. The CDR3 region has the DNA TGTGCCACCAGTGACCCCGACAGGGAAGGGACCCAGTACTTC.

V usage is TRBV10-3 and J usage is TRBJ2-1, with 14 bases identical to TRBD2. The CDR3 sequence is 18 residues long. In germline, CDR1 is ENHRY, CDR2 SYGVKD. Trimming cost V 3 bases and J 6 bases; bases outside gene matches: 10. The CDR3 sequence is CAISDGLAGGGAVNEQFF. CDR3 nucleotide sequence: TGTGCCATCAGTGACGGACTAGCGGGAGGTGGTGCGGTCAATGAGCAGTTCTTC.

This sequence joins TRBV19 and TRBJ2-6; 9 bases fit TRBD1. Germline CDR1 LNHDA, CDR2 SQIVND (reference sequence). With 1 base clipped from V and 2 bases from J, the junction kept 6 bases outside the gene matches. This CDR3 has 18 amino acids. The CDR3 reads CASSIGTGVFAGANVLTF. CDR3 DNA sequence: TGTGCCAGTAGTATAGGGACAGGGGTTTTCGCTGGGGCCAACGTCCTGACTTTC.

The V call is TRBV6-5, the J call TRBJ1-5; TRBD1 is a possible D gene (6 bases). Germline loops: CDR1 MNHEY, CDR2 SVGAGI. Trimming cost V 8 bases and J 5 bases, with 13 bases left between them. This CDR3 is built from 13 residues. The CDR3 nucleotides are TGTGCCAGCCGAACAGGGAGGGATCAGCCCCAGCATTTT. As protein: CASRTGRDQPQHF.

This chain joins TRBV7-9 and TRBJ2-7, with a possible D match to TRBD1 (6 bases). Germline CDR1 and CDR2: SEHNR and FQNEAQ (reference sequence). Trimming removed 6 bases at V and 6 bases at J, with 15 bases between. There are 13 residues in the CDR3. The CDR3 coding sequence is TGTGCCAGCAGACTGACCGGGACAACCGAGCAGTACTTC. It yields the protein CASRLTGTTEQYF.

The CDR3 DNA is TGTGCCAGCAGCCTGACAGGGGTAGCTTTCTTT. This encodes CASSLTGVAFF. The chain carries TRBV2 and TRBJ1-1, with 8 bases identical to TRBD1. This CDR3 comprises 11 residues. Germline CDR1 is SNHLY and CDR2 is FYNNEI. J was trimmed by 10 bases and V by 6 bases; bases with no gene match: 4.

This chain joins TRBV29-1 and TRBJ1-1, with D unresolved. CDR3 size: 13 residues. The V gene lost 1 base and the J gene lost 2 bases, with 8 bases spanning the gap. From germline, CDR1 is SQVTM and CDR2 ANQGSEA. For the CDR3, the DNA is TGCAGCGTTGAAGGACTCCAAAACACTGAAGCTTTCTTT. Amino acids: CSVEGLQNTEAFF. The entire variable domain, with the rest obtained from reference TRBV29-1 and TRBJ1-1, is as follows: SAVISQKPSRDICQRGTSLTIQCQVDSQVTMMFWYRQQPGQSLTLIATANQGSEATYESGFVIDKFPISRPNLTFSTLTVSNMSPEDSSIYLCSVEGLQNTEAFFGQGTRLTVV.

This clone has only one observation. V and J are TRBV19 and TRBJ2-3; 8 bases are shared with TRBD2. CDR1 is LNHDA and CDR2 is SQIVND in the germline V gene (reference sequence). The length of the CDR3 is 14 residues. The ends lost 6 bases at V and 2 bases at J; junction bases unmatched: 4. The CDR3 nucleotides are TGTGCCAGTAGCGGGAGGGGGTCCACAGATACGCAGTATTTT. Its protein product is CASSGRGSTDTQYF.

This clone was seen only once. This chain links TRBV27 with TRBJ1-2; 8 bases are shared with TRBD1. This CDR3 spans 17 amino acids. Germline CDR1 MNHEY, CDR2 SMNVEV (reference sequence). The junction had 10 bases not matched to a gene; V was cut back by 4 bases and J by 0 bases. CDR3 residues: CASSSRDRTLTNYGYTF. CDR3 DNA sequence: TGTGCCAGCAGTTCCCGGGACAGGACACTTACTAACTATGGCTACACCTTC.